The next 21 T cell receptor beta chains were all read from a single sample in a study of shared clonotypes between healthy human individuals. Method: immunoSEQ multiplex PCR; TCRdb's copy keeps in-frame clones and lacks some. The sample lists some 1.5 million clones, roughly 96% occurring once. The sample taken for sequencing was naive CD4+ T cells sorted from blood. Subset described: CD45RA+ positively selected. These receptors originate from a man aged 30 to 45 in good health.

The chain has TRBV11-2 and TRBJ2-5; 8 bases agree with TRBD2. CDR1 is SGHAT, CDR2 FQNNGV, per germline. The CDR3 runs to 17 residues. V lost 3 bases and J lost 5; bases outside the gene matches: 14. The CDR3 protein is CASSLKLPGLGQETQYF. The CDR3 DNA is TGTGCCAGCAGCTTGAAGCTCCCGGGACTAGGTCAGGAGACCCAGTACTTC.

V usage is TRBV27 and J usage is TRBJ2-2; 7 bases align to TRBD1. This CDR3 has 14 residues. Germline loops: CDR1 MNHEY, CDR2 SMNVEV (reference sequence). V lost 3 bases to trimming and J lost 4 bases; unmatched junction nucleotides: 2. CDR3: CASSFQGVTGELFF. The CDR3 bases are TGTGCCAGCAGTTTCCAGGGGGTCACCGGGGAGCTGTTTTTT.

The V call is TRBV2, the J call TRBJ2-3; TRBD1 aligns across 7 bases. In germline, CDR1 is SNHLY, CDR2 FYNNEI. Losses at the gene ends were 10 bases for V and 10 bases for J; bases not matched to a gene: 14. The CDR3 is 13 amino acids. In DNA form, the CDR3 reads TGTGCCACGAAAGGGCAGGGGGTCATGCCGCAGTATTTT. It translates to CATKGQGVMPQYF.

V is TRBV5-6 and J is TRBJ1-3; 8 nucleotides match TRBD1. Germline CDR1 reads SGHDT; CDR2 reads YYEEEE. V was clipped by 1 base and J by 1 base; unmatched bases: 4. The CDR3 sequence is 16 residues long. This CDR3 is CASSLIQGASGNTIYF. The CDR3 DNA sequence: TGTGCCAGCAGCTTGATTCAGGGGGCATCTGGAAACACCATATATTTT.

The CDR3 DNA follows: TGTGCCACCAGCAGATCACCTCCTCAGGGGGGGAATGAGCAGTTCTTC. Protein product: CATSRSPPQGGNEQFF. The rearrangement uses TRBV15 and TRBJ2-1; D may correspond to TRBD1 or TRBD2 (7 bases each). The length of the CDR3 is 16 residues. V was pared by 2 bases and J by 7 bases, with 18 bases between. Germline CDR1 LNHNV, CDR2 YYDKDF (reference sequence).

The genes are TRBV28 and TRBJ1-1; TRBD1 matches 7 bases. The CDR3 runs to 14 residues. The V and J ends lost 5 bases and 1 base, in that order; junction bases with no gene match: 4. Germline V gene data show CDR1 as MDHEN and CDR2 as SYDVKM. The chain's CDR3 is CASSVTGTNTEAFF. The CDR3 DNA reads TGTGCCAGCAGTGTGACAGGGACGAACACTGAAGCTTTCTTT.

V is TRBV7-9 and J is TRBJ1-1, with unresolved D. This CDR3 contains 15 residues. Trimming stripped 4 bases from V and 1 base from J, with 13 bases between. The germline V gene encodes CDR1 SEHNR and CDR2 FQNEAQ (reference sequence). Here the CDR3 reads CASSSRRMENTEAFF. DNA of the CDR3: TGTGCCAGCAGCTCGAGACGGATGGAGAACACTGAAGCTTTCTTT. Full variable domain (outside the CDR3, taken from reference TRBV7-9 and TRBJ1-1): DTGVSQNPRHKITKRGQNVTFRCDPISEHNRLYWYRQTLGQGPEFLTYFQNEAQLEKSRLLSDRFSAERPKGSFSTLEIQRTEQGDSAMYLCASSSRRMENTEAFFGQGTRLTVV.

J is TRBJ1-3 and V is TRBV5-1; 7 bases line up with TRBD1. V lost 4 bases to trimming and J lost 6 bases; unmatched junction nucleotides: 10. CDR3 length: 15 residues. Germline V gives CDR1 SGHRS, CDR2 YFSETQ. The CDR3 spells CASSLYDREKNTIYF. CDR3 bases: TGCGCCAGCAGCCTCTACGACAGGGAAAAAAACACCATATATTTT.

The genes are TRBV7-8 and TRBJ2-2; weak D call: TRBD2 (6 bases). The length of the CDR3 is 15 residues. The V gene lost 5 bases and the J gene lost 4 bases, with 14 bases spanning the gap. CDR1 and CDR2 from the germline V gene are SGHVS and FQNEAQ. The CDR3 spells CASSPRDGPTGELFF. CDR3 coding DNA: TGTGCCAGCAGCCCGCGGGACGGCCCCACCGGGGAGCTGTTTTTT.

Of note for this clone: The sample carries other DNA sequences with the same CDR3. The V call is TRBV18, the J call TRBJ1-1; 8 bases match TRBD1. CDR1 and CDR2 from the germline V gene are KGHSH and LQKENI. V was pared by 3 bases and J by 3 bases, with 6 bases of the junction left unmatched. The CDR3 runs to 15 residues. The DNA for the CDR3 is TGTGCCAGCTCACCGACAGGGGCGGGGGACACTGAAGCTTTCTTT. Translating it yields CASSPTGAGDTEAFF.

The chain uses TRBV9 and TRBJ2-1; D gene uncertain. Germline V gene data show CDR1 as SGDLS and CDR2 as YYNGEE. The V end was cut by 0 bases, the J end by 2 bases, with 18 bases between. The length of the CDR3 is 18 residues. The chain's CDR3 is CASSVGVSLKGTYNEQFF. The CDR3 nucleotides read TGTGCCAGCAGCGTAGGAGTGAGCTTGAAGGGTACCTACAATGAGCAGTTCTTC.

The chain carries TRBV14 and TRBJ2-1, with D hard to call. The CDR3 runs 14 residues. V dropped 4 bases and J dropped 6 bases, with 13 bases sitting between them. Germline CDR1 reads SGHDN; CDR2 reads FVKESK. CDR3 region: CASSPTTVGNEQFF. The CDR3 nucleotides read TGTGCCAGCAGCCCAACTACTGTCGGCAATGAGCAGTTCTTC.

The CDR3 spells CASSSLVSGEIYNEQFF. The CDR3 DNA reads TGTGCCAGCAGCTCCCTGGTCAGCGGGGAAATCTACAATGAGCAGTTCTTC. The chain has TRBV27 and TRBJ2-1, with 7 bases identical to TRBD2. V shed 6 bases, J shed 3 bases, and the junction held 14 bases outside the gene matches. In germline, CDR1 is MNHEY, CDR2 SMNVEV (reference sequence). The CDR3 is made up of 17 amino acids.

J is TRBJ1-5 and V is TRBV29-1; D unresolved. CDR3 length: 14 amino acids. The V and J ends lost 4 bases and 1 base respectively, with 11 bases between them. Germline CDR1 reads SQVTM; CDR2 reads ANQGSEA. In DNA form, the CDR3 reads TGCAGCGTTGGGGGAGCGGGGAGCAATCAGCCCCAGCATTTT. It translates to CSVGGAGSNQPQHF.

V is TRBV5-1 and J is TRBJ2-2; 7 nucleotides align to TRBD2. In germline, CDR1 is SGHRS, CDR2 YFSETQ. J gave up 4 bases and V 9 bases, and 18 bases lay outside the gene matches. This CDR3 region has 17 residues. The CDR3 nucleotides read TGCGCCACCAAACCCAACCCCTTGCCGGGAGGCACCGGGGAGCTGTTTTTT. It encodes CATKPNPLPGGTGELFF.

Only one count was recorded for this clone. The chain combines TRBV10-3 with TRBJ1-2, with 8 bases matching TRBD1. Per the germline V gene, CDR1 is ENHRY and CDR2 is SYGVKD. The CDR3 loop spans 12 amino acids. Losses at the gene ends were 6 bases for V and 8 bases for J; bases not matched to a gene: 5. The CDR3, as DNA: TGTGCCATCAGGGACAGGGCTAGCGGCTACACCTTC. Amino acids: CAIRDRASGYTF.

This clone appeared a single time. V is TRBV5-1 and J is TRBJ2-7; maybe TRBD1 (6 bases). The CDR3 length is 15 residues. V was cut by 0 bases and J by 11 bases, with 21 bases left in between. Per the germline V gene, CDR1 is SGHRS and CDR2 is YFSETQ. The CDR3 region has the DNA TGCGCCAGCAGCTTGGCCCCCGGGACAAGGCCCTTGGAGTACTTC. This gives the protein CASSLAPGTRPLEYF.

The V call is TRBV5-1, the J call TRBJ2-5; D unclear. The CDR3 covers 19 residues. V was pared by 0 bases and J by 1 base, with 22 bases between. Germline V CDR1 and CDR2: SGHRS, YFSETQ. Written as DNA, the CDR3 is TGCGCCAGCAGCTTGGCCAGATCTGGCGTGACCAGACTCCAAGAGACCCAGTACTTC. This gives the protein CASSLARSGVTRLQETQYF.

A note on this clone: Other DNA sequences in this sample translate to the same CDR3. J is TRBJ2-5 and V is TRBV10-3; 7 nucleotides agree with TRBD1. This CDR3 has 13 amino acids. The V and J ends lost 4 bases and 5 bases, in that order; junction bases with no gene match: 4. In germline, CDR1 is ENHRY, CDR2 SYGVKD. Here the CDR3 DNA reads TGTGCCATCAGTGGGGGACAGAGGGAGACCCAGTACTTC. Amino acids: CAISGGQRETQYF.

This rearrangement joins TRBV4-1 to TRBJ2-7; the D is unclear. The germline gives CDR1 MGHRA, CDR2 YSYEKL. This CDR3 has 14 amino acids. V lost 5 bases and J 4 bases, leaving 15 bases between the germline ends. CDR3 region: CASSNRNSEYEQYF. The CDR3 region has the DNA TGCGCCAGCAGCAATCGGAACTCGGAGTACGAGCAGTACTTC.

Regarding this clone: Other DNA sequences in the same sample also yield this CDR3. The chain couples TRBV2 to TRBJ2-3, with TRBD1 matching 11 bases. The length of the CDR3 is 13 residues. CDR1 and CDR2 (germline): SNHLY, FYNNEI. V trimming: 8 bases; J trimming: 3 bases; junction bases outside the gene matches: 1. Here the CDR3 DNA reads TGTGCCAGCGGGACAGGGGGGACAGATACGCAGTATTTT. It translates to CASGTGGTDTQYF.